A single T cell receptor beta chain is shown here with its context. The data were obtained in a study of CD8 T cells in Susac syndrome. Each Susac syndrome patient had definite or probable disease by recently defined criteria. Through negative isolation, CD4+ and CD8+ T cells were obtained, while TEMRA cells were enriched using FACS. Germline lookup yields CDR1 MNHEY and CDR2 SMNVEV (reference sequence). Trimming took off 7 bases at V and 2 bases at J, with 15 bases between the two ends. CDR3 length: 14 amino acids. RNA was extracted with the RNeasy kit, and a quantity of about 0.5 to 1 ug was reverse transcribed using random hexamers. MiXCR was run by TCRdb on the immunoSEQ multiplex PCR reads, yielding one entry per CDR3 protein. Here the sample spans hundreds of thousands of distinct CDR3 sequences, 90% to 96% being singletons.

The receptor's source is a human donor with Susac syndrome. The V and J genes are TRBV27 and TRBJ2-7; possible D gene TRBD2, 5 bases. Material: CD4+ T cells from PBMCs. CDR3 sequence (DNA): TGTGCCAGCATCGGAACGGGGATCCCCTACGAGCAGTACTTC. Its translation is CASIGTGIPYEQYF.